Listed below are T cell receptor beta chains from one sample, sequenced in a study of spatial heterogeneity in lung cancer. TCRdb re-derived calls from the 5' RACE reads in MiXCR, one entry per CDR3 protein. The sample has more than 45,000 distinct CDR3 sequences, less than 5.5% seen once. Sequencing was performed on PBMCs, taken at surgery. These receptors were taken from a male donor with early-stage non-small cell lung cancer. Both conserved end residues are part of each CDR3. Fields, in order: J gene, CDR3 length, V gene, CDR3 protein.

TRBJ1-1 | 13 | TRBV11-2 | CASSLLQTSEAFF
TRBJ2-7 | 14 | TRBV5-1 | CASSLLAGDYEQYF
TRBJ2-7 | 12 | TRBV4-1 | CASSFDGNEQYF
TRBJ2-1 | 15 | TRBV20-1 | CSARDPGYSYNEQFF
TRBJ1-1 | 13 | TRBV19 | CASSLRPITEAFF
TRBJ2-3 | 13 | TRBV5-4 | CALGGQGSDTQYF
TRBJ2-1 | 19 | TRBV12-5 | CASGLPKGSRGQGAWEQFF
TRBJ2-5 | 16 | TRBV6-6 | CASSPSWAGDQETQYF
TRBJ2-7 | 15 | TRBV29-1 | CSVEIRDRPDYEQYF
TRBJ2-2 | 13 | TRBV29-1 | CSVEDLSTGELFF
TRBJ2-1 | 14 | TRBV27 | CASIPIGVHNEQFF
TRBJ1-6 | 13 | TRBV11-2 | CASSPLADSPLHF
TRBJ2-3 | 14 | TRBV20-1 | CSATSGYSTDTQYF
TRBJ2-3 | 14 | TRBV12-3/TRBV12-4 | CASSLGLITDTQYF
TRBJ2-1 | 16 | TRBV4-1 | CASSQASGRGHNEQFF
TRBJ2-5 | 17 | TRBV5-1 | CASSQGDRQGASETQYF
TRBJ2-2 | 14 | TRBV18 | CASSRRTDTGELFF
TRBJ1-1 | 13 | TRBV7-8 | CASSNYKETEAFF
TRBJ1-5 | 17 | TRBV7-2 | CASSLDPDITGNQPQHF
TRBJ2-7 | 13 | TRBV9 | CASSPGPAGEQYF
TRBJ2-1 | 13 | TRBV7-2 | CASSLERGGLSFF
TRBJ1-1 | 15 | TRBV6-5 | CASSHSRETNTEAFF
TRBJ2-3 | 17 | TRBV5-1 | CASSFLPGQVTTDTQYF
TRBJ2-1 | 15 | TRBV6-6 | CASSLAGSSYNEQFF
TRBJ1-1 | 12 | TRBV20-1 | CSARLALAEAFF
TRBJ2-5 | 12 | TRBV20-1 | CSAGQGLETQYF
TRBJ2-7 | 14 | TRBV6-4 | CASRGFSGTHEQYF
TRBJ2-2 | 16 | TRBV20-1 | CSAPSSGIANTGELFF
TRBJ1-2 | 14 | TRBV7-2 | CASSPLGQGSGYTF
TRBJ1-2 | 14 | TRBV4-1 | CASSQTGTHYGYTF
TRBJ2-2 | 15 | TRBV5-1 | CASSLRASGTGELFF
TRBJ2-3 | 15 | TRBV10-3 | CAISGEGDLTDTQYF
TRBJ1-6 | 13 | TRBV20-1 | CSASTKISSPLHF
TRBJ2-5 | 15 | TRBV4-1 | CASSQFPDGRETQYF
TRBJ1-4 | 15 | TRBV7-9 | CASSLGRGRVEKLFF
TRBJ1-4 | 16 | TRBV12-3/TRBV12-4 | CASSPPRPPRTEKLFF
TRBJ2-1 | 16 | TRBV19 | CASSLGEGIFYNEQFF
TRBJ2-3 | 14 | TRBV20-1 | CSAPRSRTTDTQYF
TRBJ2-5 | 16 | TRBV28 | CASSPWGTGAKETQYF
TRBJ2-2 | 19 | TRBV7-8 | CASSLARLAGNANTGELFF
TRBJ1-2 | 13 | TRBV12-3/TRBV12-4 | CASSSDGVGGYTF
TRBJ2-2 | 10 | TRBV11-3 | CASSDGELFF
TRBJ1-1 | 16 | TRBV7-2 | CASSLWGFRELTEAFF
TRBJ2-7 | 13 | TRBV18 | CASSPDFTYEQYF
TRBJ2-7 | 15 | TRBV4-1 | CASSPLRSDRYEQYF
TRBJ2-2 | 16 | TRBV7-3 | CASTQRAPPNTGELFF
TRBJ1-5 | 14 | TRBV20-1 | CSASDRGSNQPQHF
TRBJ2-7 | 14 | TRBV20-1 | CSARVAGVSYEQYF
TRBJ1-2 | 13 | TRBV30 | CAWSGTGIDGYTF
TRBJ1-2 | 14 | TRBV5-1 | CASSWRQNTYGYTF
TRBJ2-1 | 16 | TRBV11-2 | CASSLRAGWSYNEQFF
TRBJ1-6 | 14 | TRBV7-6 | CASSLAALNSPLHF